The clone carrying this T cell receptor (beta chain) was seen only a few times. The target antigen is unknown. The source of the sample is a study of CD8+ T cells in alopecia areata. Study overall: Treatment of the treated patients consisted of oral tofacitinib, 5 to 10 mg twice daily. Study results and caveats: Among the cells sequenced in scalp samples are also the resident alphabeta T cells of normal skin.

RNA extraction and reverse transcription yielded cDNA as sequencing template. Libraries were prepared by immunoSEQ multiplex PCR; TCRdb keeps only in-frame clonotypes and omits some of them. The repertoire holds over 150,000 clones, around 60% seen once, with roughly 3.3% in the top ten. V lost 6 bases to trimming and J lost 5 bases, with 7 bases between them. This CDR3 is built from 11 residues. Germline lookup yields CDR1 LGHNT and CDR2 FRNRAP. Treatment described: oral pan-JAK inhibitor, 5-10 mg twice daily. Collected material from alopecia areata patients comprised lesional scalp punch biopsies and peripheral blood.

The V and J genes are TRBV12-5 and TRBJ2-5; D remains ambiguous. The sequence came from a human donor with alopecia areata. The starting material was CD4+ T cells sorted from blood, obtained at week 4, from a patient treated with tofacitinib. Written as DNA, the CDR3 is TGTGCTAGTGGCACGGTGGAGACCCAGTACTTC. Protein product: CASGTVETQYF.